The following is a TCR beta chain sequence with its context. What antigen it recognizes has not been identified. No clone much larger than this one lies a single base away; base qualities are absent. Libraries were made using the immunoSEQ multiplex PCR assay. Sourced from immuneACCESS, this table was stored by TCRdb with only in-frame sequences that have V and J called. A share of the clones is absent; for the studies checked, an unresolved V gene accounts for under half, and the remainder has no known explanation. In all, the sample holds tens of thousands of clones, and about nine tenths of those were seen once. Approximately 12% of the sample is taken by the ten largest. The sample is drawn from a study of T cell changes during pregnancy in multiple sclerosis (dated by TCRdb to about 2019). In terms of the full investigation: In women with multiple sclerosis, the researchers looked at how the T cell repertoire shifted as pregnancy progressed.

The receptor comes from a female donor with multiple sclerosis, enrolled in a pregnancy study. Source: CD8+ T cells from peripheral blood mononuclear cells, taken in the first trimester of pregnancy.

This receptor has the CDR3 CASSPLSGATGELFF. The sequence in DNA is TGCGCCAGCAGCCCGCTGTCAGGGGCAACCGGGGAGCTGTTTTTT. The rearrangement joined TRBV5-1 to TRBJ2-2, and the D gene may be TRBD1, 6 bases matching. CDR1 and CDR2, looked up from the germline V gene, are SGHRS and YFSETQ. Reading from cysteine to phenylalanine, the CDR3 counts 15 amino acids. The sequence is cut down to CDR3 DNA, 45 bases in frame from base 1. At the junction V is shortened by 4 bases and J by 5 bases, with 15 bases in between.